The T cell receptor beta chain under discussion was sequenced for a study of Ad26.COV2.S vaccination and SARS-CoV-2 variants. Turning to the study itself: Enrolled in COV1001, the donor was in the Ad26.COV2.S trial arm, which received the vaccine.

The protocol was immunoSEQ multiplex PCR, while the TCRdb copy is restricted to in-frame clones and leaves out a portion. Of about half a million clones listed, 70% to 90% were seen once; the top ten hold approximately 1.7%. Treatment indicated: roughly 18 received Ad26.COV2.S at low or high dose, single or two shots; roughly five received placebo; per-sample allocation not given. The study sampled participants on day 63 after the first vaccine or placebo injection. General study findings and limits: Responses of T cells in total may have been underestimated by the TCR breadth and depth analyses.

Of note for this clone: What it binds is unknown.

Here the sequenced sample was peripheral blood, taken in a trial of Ad26.COV2.S vaccine versus placebo. This receptor was identified in a person between 18 and 65 years old who received the Ad26.COV2.S COVID-19 vaccine or a placebo.

CDR3 coding DNA: TGCAGTGCTAAATCTGTATACGAGCAGTACTTC. Protein: CSAKSVYEQYF. This chain connects TRBV20-1 to TRBJ2-7; D unclear. Germline CDR1 reads DFQATT; CDR2 reads SNEGSKA (reference sequence). Trimming shortened V by 4 bases and J by 4 bases, and 8 bases separated the two germline ends. The CDR3 is made up of 11 amino acids.